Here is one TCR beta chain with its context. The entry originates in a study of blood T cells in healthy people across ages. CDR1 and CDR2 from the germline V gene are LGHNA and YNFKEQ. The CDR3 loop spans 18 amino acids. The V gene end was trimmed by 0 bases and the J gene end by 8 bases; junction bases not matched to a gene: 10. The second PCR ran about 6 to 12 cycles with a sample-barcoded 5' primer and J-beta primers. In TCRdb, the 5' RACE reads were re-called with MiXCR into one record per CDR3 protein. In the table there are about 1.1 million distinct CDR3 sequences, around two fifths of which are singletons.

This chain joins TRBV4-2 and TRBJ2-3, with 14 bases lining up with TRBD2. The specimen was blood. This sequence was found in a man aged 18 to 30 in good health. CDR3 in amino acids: CASSQEPWTSGGRGTQYF. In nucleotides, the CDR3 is TGTGCCAGCAGCCAAGAGCCCTGGACTAGCGGGGGGCGGGGTACGCAGTATTTT.